A single sample gave rise to the 24 T cell receptor beta chains below, sequenced in a study of T cell clones after liver transplantation (dated by TCRdb to the late 2010s). Libraries were constructed by the immunoSEQ multiplex PCR assay. TCRdb carries this immuneACCESS record with in-frame sequences only. Its versions omit some clonotypes, under half of them owing to an unresolved V gene in the studies checked, with the rest unexplained. In all, the sample holds tens of thousands of clones, and roughly three quarters of those were seen once. The top ten hold nearly 10% of the sample. The material was CD4+ T cells from blood, obtained at the 22-month timepoint. The receptors shown here come from a human patient who received a liver transplant. Following a transplant, some T lymphocytes may have been derived from the graft donor.

Comment on this clone: This sample also contains other DNA sequences that code for the same CDR3. This chain joins TRBV5-5 and TRBJ2-7, with unresolved D. This CDR3 comprises 11 residues. V lost 5 bases and J 2 bases, leaving 5 bases between the germline ends. The germline V gene has CDR1 SGHKS and CDR2 YYEKEE (reference sequence). The CDR3 nucleotides are TGTGCCAGCAGTTTAACCTACGAGCAGTACTTC. This codes for CASSLTYEQYF.

This clone was recorded only once. The chain joins TRBV7-6 to TRBJ2-7, with D perhaps matching TRBD1 (5 bases). Germline V gives CDR1 SGHVS, CDR2 FNYEAQ. The V and J ends lost 1 base and 3 bases respectively, with 16 bases between them. The CDR3 has 16 residues. DNA for the CDR3: TGTGCCAGCAGCTTAGATATATCAGGGCGCTTCTACGAGCAGTACTTC. Residues: CASSLDISGRFYEQYF.

This clone was found once. The chain carries TRBV15 and TRBJ1-1, with D unresolved. V was cut by 6 bases and J by 2 bases, with 10 bases left in between. The CDR3 is 13 amino acids. Germline CDR1 and CDR2: LNHNV and YYDKDF (reference sequence). The CDR3 here is CATRYSVNTEAFF. In nucleotides, the CDR3 is TGTGCCACCAGATATTCGGTAAACACTGAAGCTTTCTTT. Filled out from reference TRBV15 and TRBJ1-1, the complete variable domain reads DAMVIQNPRYQVTQFGKPVTLSCSQTLNHNVMYWYQQKSSQAPKLLFHYYDKDFNNEADTPDNFQSRRPNTSFCFLDIRSPGLGDTAMYLCATRYSVNTEAFFGQGTRLTVV.

The chain carries TRBV4-2 and TRBJ2-2; D may be TRBD1 (5 bases). CDR1 is LGHNA, CDR2 YNFKEQ, per germline. The V end lost 1 base, the J end lost 1 base, and 7 bases lay between the germline ends. The CDR3 is 15 residues long. The CDR3 coding sequence is TGTGCCAGCAGCCAAGGGCAGGGGAACACCGGGGAGCTGTTTTTT. Protein sequence: CASSQGQGNTGELFF.

The chain employs TRBV9 and TRBJ2-7; 8 nucleotides line up with TRBD2. Germline trimming cut 0 bases from V and 6 bases from J; bases unmatched to any gene: 11. Per germline, CDR1 SGDLS and CDR2 YYNGEE. The CDR3 loop spans 16 amino acids. The CDR3 region has the DNA TGTGCCAGCAGCGTAGGCGGTAGCGGGGTCCTGCGCGAGCAGTACTTC. This translates into CASSVGGSGVLREQYF.

V usage is TRBV2 and J usage is TRBJ1-2; 7 positions agree with TRBD1. V lost 4 bases to trimming and J lost 8 bases; unmatched junction nucleotides: 7. The CDR3 totals 13 residues. Germline lookup yields CDR1 SNHLY and CDR2 FYNNEI. CDR3 sequence reads: CASSGQGVRGYTF. Written as DNA, the CDR3 is TGTGCCAGCAGTGGACAGGGCGTTAGGGGCTACACCTTC.

This clone occurred a few times. In nucleotides, the CDR3 is TGTGCCATCAGTGGCCTGGGGAGGACAGGGTCGTACGAGCAGTACTTC. Translating gives CAISGLGRTGSYEQYF. This rearrangement joins TRBV10-3 to TRBJ2-7, with TRBD1 matching over 8 bases. Germline values: CDR1 ENHRY, CDR2 SYGVKD. J was trimmed by 4 bases and V by 4 bases; bases with no gene match: 12. The CDR3 runs 16 residues.

J is TRBJ1-1 and V is TRBV4-2; 8 bases fit TRBD1. The CDR3 has 14 residues. V was clipped by 5 bases and J by 1 base; unmatched bases: 3. The V gene's germline CDR1 is LGHNA and CDR2 YNFKEQ. The CDR3 DNA is TGTGCCAGCAGCATAGGACAGGGGAACACTGAAGCTTTCTTT. Translation: CASSIGQGNTEAFF.

This chain connects TRBV13 to TRBJ1-1; a weak D match, TRBD1 (5 bases). V was pared by 5 bases and J by 10 bases, with 14 bases between. From germline, CDR1 is PRHDT and CDR2 FYEKMQ (reference sequence). CDR3 size: 12 residues. Here the CDR3 DNA reads TGTGCCAGCAGCCCTACTCGTGGGGGAGCTTTCTTT. Translating gives CASSPTRGGAFF. Looking up the rest from reference TRBV13 and TRBJ1-1 gives the full variable domain: AAGVIQSPRHLIKEKRETATLKCYPIPRHDTVYWYQQGPGQDPQFLISFYEKMQSDKGSIPDRFSAQQFSDYHSELNMSSLELGDSALYFCASSPTRGGAFFGQGTRLTVV.

This clone came up once. This sequence joins TRBV11-2 and TRBJ1-2; TRBD1 agrees at 7 bases. The V gene end was trimmed by 3 bases and the J gene end by 6 bases; junction bases not matched to a gene: 13. This CDR3 comprises 16 residues. The germline V gene encodes CDR1 SGHAT and CDR2 FQNNGV. CDR3 sequence: CASSFWDSRKVDGYTF. Written as DNA, the CDR3 is TGTGCCAGCAGCTTCTGGGACAGCCGGAAGGTAGATGGCTACACCTTC.

The J gene is TRBJ1-2, the V gene TRBV6-1; no definite D call. Germline V gives CDR1 MNHNS, CDR2 SASEGT. The V end lost 2 bases, the J end lost 4 bases, and 11 bases lay between the germline ends. CDR3 length equals 14 residues. CDR3 region: CASSERQISYGYTF. CDR3 sequence (DNA): TGTGCCAGCAGTGAAAGGCAGATATCCTATGGCTACACCTTC.

This chain joins TRBV6-5 and TRBJ2-2, with D maybe TRBD2 (5 bases). V shed 2 bases and J shed 0 bases, with 10 bases lying between them. The CDR3 extends over 16 amino acids. Germline V gives CDR1 MNHEY, CDR2 SVGAGI. CDR3 region: CASSYEGISNTGELFF. CDR3 bases: TGTGCCAGCAGTTACGAGGGCATCTCGAACACCGGGGAGCTGTTTTTT.

The rearrangement joins TRBV7-9 to TRBJ2-7; D not resolved. V was cut by 4 bases and J by 1 base, with 8 bases left in between. Per germline, CDR1 SEHNR and CDR2 FQNEAQ (reference sequence). CDR3 size: 13 residues. CDR3 region: CASSSIRSYEQYF. Here the CDR3 DNA reads TGTGCCAGCAGCTCTATTAGATCCTACGAGCAGTACTTC.

V is TRBV5-1 and J is TRBJ2-1; 12 bases align to TRBD2. The CDR3 covers 16 residues. V shed 4 bases and J 4 bases; nucleotides not matched to a gene: 6. CDR1 is SGHRS and CDR2 is YFSETQ in the germline V gene. This chain's CDR3 is CASSQTSGGQYNEQFF. In DNA, the CDR3 is TGCGCCAGCAGCCAGACTAGCGGGGGACAATACAATGAGCAGTTCTTC. The full variable domain, completed using reference TRBV5-1 and TRBJ2-1, is KAGVTQTPRYLIKTRGQQVTLSCSPISGHRSVSWYQQTPGQGLQFLFEYFSETQRNKGNFPGRFSGRQFSNSRSEMNVSTLELGDSALYLCASSQTSGGQYNEQFFGPGTRLTVL.

The chain joins TRBV28 to TRBJ1-2; D gene ambiguous. In germline, CDR1 is MDHEN, CDR2 SYDVKM. The length of the CDR3 is 11 residues. The ends were cut back, 4 bases at V and 6 bases at J, with 6 bases in the middle. Written as DNA, the CDR3 is TGTGCCAGCAGTTCGACGGATGGCTACACCTTC. Its translation: CASSSTDGYTF.

The chain combines TRBV4-1 with TRBJ1-5; D gene uncertain. Trimming shortened V by 0 bases and J by 5 bases, and 11 bases separated the two germline ends. CDR1 and CDR2 from the germline V gene are MGHRA and YSYEKL. The CDR3 covers 15 residues. CDR3 nucleotides: TGCGCCAGCAGCCAAGAAGTCACGGTGGATCAGCCCCAGCATTTT. Its translation is CASSQEVTVDQPQHF.

The chain couples TRBV6-5 to TRBJ2-1; 11 nucleotides match TRBD2. V lost 2 bases and J lost 15; bases outside the gene matches: 9. The CDR3 contains 14 residues. The germline gives CDR1 MNHEY, CDR2 SVGAGI. Here the CDR3 DNA reads TGTGCCAGCAGTTACGGTCTAGCGGGGGGCTGGTGGTTCTTC. It translates to CASSYGLAGGWWFF.

The table lists this clone with a few counts. The J gene is TRBJ1-2, the V gene TRBV10-3, with D hard to call. The germline gives CDR1 ENHRY, CDR2 SYGVKD. This CDR3 region has 13 residues. V was clipped by 4 bases and J by 3 bases, with 9 bases between them. The CDR3 here is CAISGGFDYGYTF. CDR3 nucleotides: TGTGCCATCAGTGGTGGTTTCGACTATGGCTACACCTTC.

The J gene is TRBJ2-7, the V gene TRBV28; 9 nucleotides agree with TRBD1. Germline CDR1 is MDHEN and CDR2 is SYDVKM. V shed 6 bases, J shed 5 bases, and the junction held 11 bases outside the gene matches. There are 15 residues in the CDR3. CDR3 in amino acids: CASRGSGTGYHEQYF. DNA for the CDR3: TGTGCCAGCAGGGGGTCCGGGACAGGGTACCACGAGCAGTACTTC.

This clone was seen only a few times. CDR3 sequence (DNA): TGTGCCAGCAGCCTATCACAGTACTACAATGAGCAGTTCTTC. Translating gives CASSLSQYYNEQFF. The chain joins TRBV5-8 to TRBJ2-1, with D unclear. Germline V gene lookup returns CDR1 SGHTS and CDR2 YDEGEE. Between the trimmed V and J ends, which lost 4 bases and 3 bases, there was a span of 11 bases. CDR3 length equals 14 residues.

The chain recombines TRBV10-3 with TRBJ1-1; D gene unclear. The V and J ends lost 11 bases and 4 bases respectively, with 11 bases between them. Germline V CDR1 and CDR2: ENHRY, SYGVKD. The CDR3 sequence is 11 residues long. The CDR3 loop is CAAGGLTEAFF. In DNA, the CDR3 is TGTGCCGCAGGCGGGCTCACTGAAGCTTTCTTT.

This clone was counted a few times. The chain uses TRBV6-6 and TRBJ1-5; 7 nucleotides match TRBD1. The CDR3 spans 14 residues. V was clipped by 6 bases and J by 4 bases; unmatched bases: 6. Germline CDR1 MNHNY, CDR2 SVGAGI (reference sequence). DNA for the CDR3: TGTGCCAGCAGCCCCGACAGGGTAAATCAGCCCCAGCATTTT. Translation gives CASSPDRVNQPQHF.

This clone was detected only a few times. The J gene is TRBJ1-1, the V gene TRBV29-1, with 8 bases lining up with TRBD1. Germline V gene sequence: CDR1 SQVTM, CDR2 ANQGSEA. The length of the CDR3 is 15 residues. Trimming cost V 3 bases and J 1 base; bases outside gene matches: 7. CDR3 loop: CSVEGLTGGNTEAFF. The CDR3 region has the DNA TGCAGCGTTGAGGGGCTAACAGGGGGGAACACTGAAGCTTTCTTT. The whole variable domain, remainder taken from reference TRBV29-1 and TRBJ1-1, is SAVISQKPSRDICQRGTSLTIQCQVDSQVTMMFWYRQQPGQSLTLIATANQGSEATYESGFVIDKFPISRPNLTFSTLTVSNMSPEDSSIYLCSVEGLTGGNTEAFFGQGTRLTVV.

The chain uses TRBV7-9 and TRBJ1-4; D ambiguous. This CDR3 has 15 residues. Per the germline V gene, CDR1 is SEHNR and CDR2 is FQNEAQ (reference sequence). V was trimmed by 7 bases and J by 0 bases, leaving 12 bases between them. CDR3 in amino acids: CASKKGGATNEKLFF. The CDR3 DNA follows: TGTGCCAGCAAAAAGGGCGGGGCAACTAATGAAAAACTGTTTTTT.